This T cell receptor beta chain was sequenced in a study of T cells after posttransplantation cyclophosphamide. General study results and limits: Recipient CMV seropositivity and CMV reactivation strongly tracked TRB clonality.

As concerns this clone: Its antigen is currently unknown.

The protocol was immunoSEQ multiplex PCR, while the TCRdb copy is restricted to in-frame clones and leaves out a portion. The sample records tens of thousands of clones, 93% being singletons. The source is a woman in her twenties or thirties in good health and a related stem cell transplant donor. The sequenced material came from PBMCs.

This CDR3 reads CASSQRTGYDQPQHF. The DNA of the CDR3 is TGTGCCAGCAGCCAAAGGACAGGGTACGATCAGCCCCAGCATTTT. The chain is built from TRBV7-2 and TRBJ1-5, with 8 bases that match TRBD1. J lost 5 bases, V lost 5 bases, and 8 bases had no gene match. There are 15 residues in the CDR3. The germline V gene encodes CDR1 SGHTA and CDR2 FQGNSA.